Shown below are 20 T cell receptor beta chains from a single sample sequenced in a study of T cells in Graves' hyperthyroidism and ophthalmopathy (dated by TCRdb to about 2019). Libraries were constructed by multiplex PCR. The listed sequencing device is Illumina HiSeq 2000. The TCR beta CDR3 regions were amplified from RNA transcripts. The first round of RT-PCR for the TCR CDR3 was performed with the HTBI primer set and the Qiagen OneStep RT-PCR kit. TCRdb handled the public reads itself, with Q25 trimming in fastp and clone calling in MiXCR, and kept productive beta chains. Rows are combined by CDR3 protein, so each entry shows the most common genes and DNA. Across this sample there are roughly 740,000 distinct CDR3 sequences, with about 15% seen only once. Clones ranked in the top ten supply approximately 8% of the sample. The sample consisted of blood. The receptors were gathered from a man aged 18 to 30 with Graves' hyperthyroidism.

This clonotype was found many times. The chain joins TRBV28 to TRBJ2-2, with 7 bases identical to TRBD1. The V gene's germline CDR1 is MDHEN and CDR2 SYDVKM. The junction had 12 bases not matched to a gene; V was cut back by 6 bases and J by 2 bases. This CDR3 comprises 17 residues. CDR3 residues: CASRPDRSGGNTGELFF. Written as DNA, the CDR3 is TGTGCCAGCAGACCGGACAGGTCAGGGGGAAACACCGGGGAGCTGTTTTTT.

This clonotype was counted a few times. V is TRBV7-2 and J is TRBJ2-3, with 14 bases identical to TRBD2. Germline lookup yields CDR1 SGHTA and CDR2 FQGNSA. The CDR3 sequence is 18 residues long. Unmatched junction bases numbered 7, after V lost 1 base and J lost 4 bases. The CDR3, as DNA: TGTGCCAGCAGCTTAGGGGGACTAGCGGGAGTATGGGCAGATACGCAGTATTTT. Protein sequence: CASSLGGLAGVWADTQYF.

The chain's CDR3 is CASSFLGTGGQPQHF. CDR3 DNA: TGTGCCAGCAGTTTTTTAGGGACAGGGGGCCAGCCCCAGCATTTT. The genes are TRBV28 and TRBJ1-5, with 12 bases matching TRBD1. The V and J ends lost 3 bases and 7 bases, in that order; junction bases with no gene match: 4. Germline values: CDR1 MDHEN, CDR2 SYDVKM. CDR3 length: 15 amino acids.

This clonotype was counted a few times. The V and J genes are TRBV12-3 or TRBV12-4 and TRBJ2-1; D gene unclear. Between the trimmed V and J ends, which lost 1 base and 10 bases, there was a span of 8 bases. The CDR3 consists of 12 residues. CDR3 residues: CASSLGVREQFF. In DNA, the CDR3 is TGTGCCAGCAGTTTAGGAGTGAGGGAGCAGTTCTTC.

As DNA, the CDR3 is TGTGCCAGCAGCCAAACTCCTAGCGGGGGTGGGGATACGCAGTATTTT. Amino acid sequence: CASSQTPSGGGDTQYF. The rearrangement links TRBV4-2 to TRBJ2-3, with 10 positions matching TRBD2. The germline gives CDR1 LGHNA, CDR2 YNFKEQ. After removal of 2 bases from V and 6 bases from J, the junction contained 8 bases not matched to a gene. The length of the CDR3 is 16 residues.

In DNA, the CDR3 is TGCAGTGCTAGAGATGAGAAAAACGATGGCTACACCTTC. It encodes CSARDEKNDGYTF. The gene calls are TRBV20-1 and TRBJ1-2; D gene unclear. Trimming took 0 bases from V and 6 from J, leaving 11 bases between them. The CDR3 has 13 residues. CDR1 is DFQATT and CDR2 is SNEGSKA in the germline V gene (reference sequence).

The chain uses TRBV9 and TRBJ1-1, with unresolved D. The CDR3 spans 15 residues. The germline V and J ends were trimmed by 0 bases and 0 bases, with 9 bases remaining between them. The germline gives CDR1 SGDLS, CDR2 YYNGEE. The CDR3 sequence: CASSVDGGMNTEAFF. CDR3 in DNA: TGTGCCAGCAGCGTAGATGGAGGGATGAACACTGAAGCTTTCTTT.

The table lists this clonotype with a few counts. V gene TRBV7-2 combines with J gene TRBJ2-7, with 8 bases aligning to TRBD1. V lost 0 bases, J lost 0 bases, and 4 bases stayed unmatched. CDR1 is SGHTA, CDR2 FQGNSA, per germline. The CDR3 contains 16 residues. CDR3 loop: CASSLAGGQVSYEQYF. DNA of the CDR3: TGTGCCAGCAGCTTAGCAGGGGGACAGGTCTCCTACGAGCAGTACTTC.

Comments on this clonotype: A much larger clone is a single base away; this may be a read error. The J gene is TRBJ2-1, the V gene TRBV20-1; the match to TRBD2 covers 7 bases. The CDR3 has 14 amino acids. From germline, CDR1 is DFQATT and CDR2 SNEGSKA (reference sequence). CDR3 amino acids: CNAFSGPRYNEQFF. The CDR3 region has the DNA TGCAATGCTTTTAGCGGGCCGCGCTACAATGAGCAGTTCTTC.

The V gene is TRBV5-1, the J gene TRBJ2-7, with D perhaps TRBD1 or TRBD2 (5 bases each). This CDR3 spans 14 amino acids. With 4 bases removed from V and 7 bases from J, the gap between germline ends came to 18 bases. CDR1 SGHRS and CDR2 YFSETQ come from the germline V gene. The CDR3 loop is CASSLGTASGEQYF. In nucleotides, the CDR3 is TGCGCCAGCAGCCTCGGGACGGCCTCGGGGGAGCAGTACTTC.

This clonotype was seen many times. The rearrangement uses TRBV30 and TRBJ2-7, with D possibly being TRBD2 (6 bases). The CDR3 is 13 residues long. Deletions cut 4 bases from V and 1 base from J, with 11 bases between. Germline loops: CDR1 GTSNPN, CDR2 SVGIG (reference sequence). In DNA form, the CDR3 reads TGTGCCTGGAAGGAGGGATGGTCCTACGAGCAGTACTTC. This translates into CAWKEGWSYEQYF.

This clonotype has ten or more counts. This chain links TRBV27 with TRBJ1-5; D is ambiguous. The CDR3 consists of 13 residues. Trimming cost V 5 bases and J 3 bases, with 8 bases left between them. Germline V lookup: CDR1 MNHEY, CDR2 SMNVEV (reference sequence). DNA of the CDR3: TGTGCCAGCAGTCCAACCTTCAATCAGCCCCAGCATTTT. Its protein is CASSPTFNQPQHF.

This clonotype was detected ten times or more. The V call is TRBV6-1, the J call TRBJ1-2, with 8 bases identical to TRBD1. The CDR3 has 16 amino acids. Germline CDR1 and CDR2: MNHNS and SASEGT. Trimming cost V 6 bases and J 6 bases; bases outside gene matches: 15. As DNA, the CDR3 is TGTGCCAGCAGGTACTACGGGACAGGCCTTGGGAATGGCTACACCTTC. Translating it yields CASRYYGTGLGNGYTF.

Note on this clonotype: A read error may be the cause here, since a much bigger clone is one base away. This CDR3 reads CASSYSLRGTKDTQYF. The CDR3 region has the DNA TGTGCCAGCAGTTACTCATTAAGGGGAACCAAAGATACGCAGTATTTT. The J gene is TRBJ2-3, the V gene TRBV6-2 or TRBV6-3, with a weak D call TRBD1 (5 bases). Trimming left V 0 bases short and J 5 bases short, with 15 bases between. CDR1 MNHEY and CDR2 SVGEGT come from the germline V gene. This CDR3 spans 16 amino acids.

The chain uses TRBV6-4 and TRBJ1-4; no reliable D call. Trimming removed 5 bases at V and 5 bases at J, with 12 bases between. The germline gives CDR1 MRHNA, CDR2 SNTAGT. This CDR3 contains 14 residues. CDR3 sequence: CASSSRRRNEKLFF. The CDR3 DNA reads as TGTGCCAGCAGTTCCCGACGGAGAAATGAAAAACTGTTTTTT.

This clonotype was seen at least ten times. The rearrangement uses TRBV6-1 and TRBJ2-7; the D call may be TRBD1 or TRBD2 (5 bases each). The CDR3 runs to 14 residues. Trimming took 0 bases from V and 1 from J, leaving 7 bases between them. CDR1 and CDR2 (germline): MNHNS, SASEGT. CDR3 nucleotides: TGTGCCAGCAGTGAAGCGAGGGGATCCTACGAGCAGTACTTC. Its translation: CASSEARGSYEQYF.

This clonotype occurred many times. CDR3 DNA: TGTGCCAGCAGTCATCCCGTGAATAGCGGGAGAGGCCTACGCACAGATACGCAGTATTTT. This gives the protein CASSHPVNSGRGLRTDTQYF. The V and J genes are TRBV12-3 or TRBV12-4 and TRBJ2-3; 9 bases are a match to TRBD2. The junction had 19 bases not matched to a gene; V was cut back by 5 bases and J by 1 base. The CDR3 covers 20 residues.

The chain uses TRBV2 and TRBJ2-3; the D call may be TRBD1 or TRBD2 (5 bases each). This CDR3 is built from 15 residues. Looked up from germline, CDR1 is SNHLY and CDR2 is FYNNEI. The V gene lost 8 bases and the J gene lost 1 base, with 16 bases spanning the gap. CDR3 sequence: CASEEEGQGTDTQYF. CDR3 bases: TGTGCCAGCGAAGAAGAGGGGCAAGGCACAGATACGCAGTATTTT.

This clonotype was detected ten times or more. The CDR3 is CASSLESSVTQYF. DNA for the CDR3: TGTGCCAGCAGCTTAGAGTCGTCAGTGACCCAGTACTTC. The chain has TRBV7-9 and TRBJ2-5; D gene uncertain. Between the trimmed V and J ends, which lost 1 base and 7 bases, there was a span of 10 bases. This CDR3 is 13 amino acids long. Looked up from germline, CDR1 is SEHNR and CDR2 is FQNEAQ (reference sequence).

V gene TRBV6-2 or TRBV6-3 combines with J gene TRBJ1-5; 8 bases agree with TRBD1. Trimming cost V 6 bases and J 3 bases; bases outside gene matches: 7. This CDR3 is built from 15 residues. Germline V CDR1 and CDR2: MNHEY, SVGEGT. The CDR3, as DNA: TGTGCCAGCAGCGTTACAGGGGGTATCAATCAGCCCCAGCATTTT. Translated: CASSVTGGINQPQHF.